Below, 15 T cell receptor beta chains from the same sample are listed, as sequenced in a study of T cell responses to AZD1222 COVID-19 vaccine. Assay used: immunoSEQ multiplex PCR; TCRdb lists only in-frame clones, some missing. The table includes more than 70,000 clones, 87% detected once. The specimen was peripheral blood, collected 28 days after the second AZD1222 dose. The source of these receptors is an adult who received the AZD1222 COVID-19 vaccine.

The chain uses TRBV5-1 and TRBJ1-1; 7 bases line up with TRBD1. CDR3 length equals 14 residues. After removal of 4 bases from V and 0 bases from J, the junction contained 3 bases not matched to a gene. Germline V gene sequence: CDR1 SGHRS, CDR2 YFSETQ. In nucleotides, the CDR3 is TGCGCCAGCAGCGGGCAGGGGGTGAACACTGAAGCTTTCTTT. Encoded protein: CASSGQGVNTEAFF.

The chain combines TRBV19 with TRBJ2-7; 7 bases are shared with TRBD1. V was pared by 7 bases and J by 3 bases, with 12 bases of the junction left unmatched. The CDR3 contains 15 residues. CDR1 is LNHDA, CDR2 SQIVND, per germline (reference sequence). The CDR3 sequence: CASKRGRGQDYEQYF. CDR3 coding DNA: TGTGCCAGTAAGAGGGGTCGCGGACAGGACTACGAGCAGTACTTC.

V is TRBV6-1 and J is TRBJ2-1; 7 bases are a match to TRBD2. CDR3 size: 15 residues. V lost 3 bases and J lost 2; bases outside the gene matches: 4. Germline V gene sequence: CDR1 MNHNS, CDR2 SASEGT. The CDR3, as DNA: TGTGCCAGCAGTGACGGAGGGAGGGCCTACAATGAGCAGTTCTTC. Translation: CASSDGGRAYNEQFF.

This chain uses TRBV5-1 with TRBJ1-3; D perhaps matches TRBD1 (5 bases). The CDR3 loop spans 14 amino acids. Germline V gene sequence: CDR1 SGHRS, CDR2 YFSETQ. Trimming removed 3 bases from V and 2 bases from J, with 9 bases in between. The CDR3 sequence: CASSWGGPGNTIYF. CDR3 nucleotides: TGCGCCAGCAGCTGGGGGGGACCTGGAAACACCATATATTTT.

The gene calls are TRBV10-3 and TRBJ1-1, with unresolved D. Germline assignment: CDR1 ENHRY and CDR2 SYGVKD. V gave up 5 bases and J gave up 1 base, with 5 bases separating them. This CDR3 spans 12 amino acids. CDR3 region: CAISKANTEAFF. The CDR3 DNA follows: TGTGCCATCAGTAAAGCGAACACTGAAGCTTTCTTT.

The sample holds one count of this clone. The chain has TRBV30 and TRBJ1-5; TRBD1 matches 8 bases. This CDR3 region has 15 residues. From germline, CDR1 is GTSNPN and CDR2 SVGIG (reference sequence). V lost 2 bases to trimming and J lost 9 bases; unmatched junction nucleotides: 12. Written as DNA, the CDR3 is TGTGCCTGGAGTCCCGGGACAGGCAGGATATGGCCCCAGCATTTT. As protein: CAWSPGTGRIWPQHF.

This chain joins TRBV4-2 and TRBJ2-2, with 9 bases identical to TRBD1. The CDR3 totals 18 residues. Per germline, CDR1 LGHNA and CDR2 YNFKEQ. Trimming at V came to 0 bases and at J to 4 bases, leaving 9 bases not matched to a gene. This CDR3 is CASSQDLGQGFPTGELFF. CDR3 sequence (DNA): TGTGCCAGCAGCCAAGATCTCGGACAGGGGTTCCCCACCGGGGAGCTGTTTTTT.

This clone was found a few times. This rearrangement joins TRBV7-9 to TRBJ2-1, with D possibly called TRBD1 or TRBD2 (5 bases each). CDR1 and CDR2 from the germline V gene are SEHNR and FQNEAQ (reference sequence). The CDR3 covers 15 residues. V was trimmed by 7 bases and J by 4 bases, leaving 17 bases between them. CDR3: CASIPGRVGYNEQFF. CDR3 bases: TGTGCCAGCATCCCAGGGCGGGTGGGATACAATGAGCAGTTCTTC.

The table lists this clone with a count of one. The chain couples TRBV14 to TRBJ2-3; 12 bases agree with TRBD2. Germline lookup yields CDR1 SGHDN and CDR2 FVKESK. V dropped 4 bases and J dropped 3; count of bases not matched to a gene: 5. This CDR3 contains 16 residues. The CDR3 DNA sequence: TGTGCCAGCAGCCGTCAGACTAGCGGGAGAACAGATACGCAGTATTTT. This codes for CASSRQTSGRTDTQYF.

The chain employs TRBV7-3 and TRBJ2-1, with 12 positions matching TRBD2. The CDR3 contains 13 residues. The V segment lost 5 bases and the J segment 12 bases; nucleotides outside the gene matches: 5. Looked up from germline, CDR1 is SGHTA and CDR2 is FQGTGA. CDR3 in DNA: TGTGCCAGCAGCCCGGGACTAGCGGGTATGCAGTTCTTC. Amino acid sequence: CASSPGLAGMQFF. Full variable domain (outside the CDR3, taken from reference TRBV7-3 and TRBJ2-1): GAGVSQTPSNKVTEKGKYVELRCDPISGHTALYWYRQSLGQGPEFLIYFQGTGAADDSGLPNDRFFAVRPEGSVSTLKIQRTERGDSAVYLCASSPGLAGMQFFGPGTRLTVL.

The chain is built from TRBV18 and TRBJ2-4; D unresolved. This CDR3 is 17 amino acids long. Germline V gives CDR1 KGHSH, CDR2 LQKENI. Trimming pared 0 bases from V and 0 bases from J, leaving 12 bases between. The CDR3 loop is CASSPPWTELAKNIQYF. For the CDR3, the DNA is TGTGCCAGCTCACCACCTTGGACGGAGTTAGCCAAAAACATTCAGTACTTC. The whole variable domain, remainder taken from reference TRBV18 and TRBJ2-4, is NAGVMQNPRHLVRRRGQEARLRCSPMKGHSHVYWYRQLPEEGLKFMVYLQKENIIDESGMPKERFSAEFPKEGPSILRIQQVVRGDSAAYFCASSPPWTELAKNIQYFGAGTRLSVL.

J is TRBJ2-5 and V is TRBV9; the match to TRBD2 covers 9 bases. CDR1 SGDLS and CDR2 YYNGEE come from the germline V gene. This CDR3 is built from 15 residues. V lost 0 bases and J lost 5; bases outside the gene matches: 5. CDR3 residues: CASSVDAGGGETQYF. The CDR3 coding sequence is TGTGCCAGCAGCGTAGATGCGGGAGGGGGGGAGACCCAGTACTTC.

This CDR3 is CSVAGRANTEAFF. Here the CDR3 DNA reads TGCAGCGTTGCGGGCAGGGCGAACACTGAAGCTTTCTTT. The rearrangement links TRBV29-1 to TRBJ1-1, with a weak D call TRBD1 (5 bases). V lost 4 bases and J 1 base, leaving 10 bases between the germline ends. The CDR3 extends over 13 amino acids. From germline, CDR1 is SQVTM and CDR2 ANQGSEA. The variable domain in full, with the rest retrieved from reference TRBV29-1 and TRBJ1-1, is SAVISQKPSRDICQRGTSLTIQCQVDSQVTMMFWYRQQPGQSLTLIATANQGSEATYESGFVIDKFPISRPNLTFSTLTVSNMSPEDSSIYLCSVAGRANTEAFFGQGTRLTVV.

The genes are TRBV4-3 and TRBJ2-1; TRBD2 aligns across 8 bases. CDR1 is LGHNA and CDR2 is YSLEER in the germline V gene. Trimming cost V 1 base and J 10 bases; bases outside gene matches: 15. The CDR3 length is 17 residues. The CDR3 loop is CASSQAPLSGTLSEQFF. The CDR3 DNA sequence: TGCGCCAGCAGCCAAGCTCCCCTTAGCGGGACGCTATCAGAGCAGTTCTTC.

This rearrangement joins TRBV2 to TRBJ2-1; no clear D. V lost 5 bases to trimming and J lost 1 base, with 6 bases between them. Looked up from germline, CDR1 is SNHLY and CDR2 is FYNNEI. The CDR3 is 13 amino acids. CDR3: CASSHESYNEQFF. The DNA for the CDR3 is TGTGCCAGCAGTCACGAGTCCTACAATGAGCAGTTCTTC. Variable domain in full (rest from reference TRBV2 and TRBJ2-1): EPEVTQTPSHQVTQMGQEVILRCVPISNHLYFYWYRQILGQKVEFLVSFYNNEISEKSEIFDDQFSVERPDGSNFTLKIRSTKLEDSAMYFCASSHESYNEQFFGPGTRLTVL.